One T cell receptor (beta chain) is described in this entry. Its antigen is undetermined. This entry belongs to a study of OX40 agonist ivuxolimab in advanced cancers. Findings and caveats of the study: Mean expanded clone counts were higher in CD8+ than CD4+ T cells.

Assay: immunoSEQ multiplex PCR; the TCRdb copy retains only in-frame clones and omits some. The table includes some 62,000 clones, just under 85% detected once. Per germline, CDR1 SGHTA and CDR2 FQGNSA. This CDR3 is 12 amino acids long. With 5 bases removed from V and 8 bases from J, the gap between germline ends came to 9 bases. The source was CD4+ or CD8+ T cells sorted from blood, collected in a trial of the OX40 agonist ivuxolimab. This chain uses TRBV7-2 with TRBJ2-2; D unresolved. This receptor was identified in an adult with an advanced solid tumor such as melanoma, head and neck, liver or kidney cancer. CDR3 in DNA: TGTGCCAGCAGCCGTACTTTGGGGGAGCTGTTTTTT. It codes for CASSRTLGELFF. The entire variable domain, with the rest obtained from reference TRBV7-2 and TRBJ2-2, is as follows: GAGVSQSPSNKVTEKGKDVELRCDPISGHTALYWYRQSLGQGLEFLIYFQGNSAPDKSGLPSDRFSAERTGGSVSTLTIQRTQQEDSAVYLCASSRTLGELFFGEGSRLTVL.